This T cell receptor beta chain came from a study of identical twins (TCRdb year 2016). A note on the overall study: The study deep-sequenced TCR alpha and beta repertoires from monozygotic twins, unrelated adults of various ages and cord blood to test whether fetal clonotypes persist. To rule out contamination, replicate twin experiments were performed at different times with different library preparation protocols.

This clonotype has just a few counts. This clone's antigen is unknown. Per-base qualities were not stored, and no clone one base away is much larger. Including cysteine and phenylalanine, the CDR3 has 12 amino acids. Only CDR3 DNA remains: 36 bases, in frame from the first base. The V and J ends are trimmed by 3 bases and 9 bases, leaving 9 bases between them. Overall results and qualifications from the work: Recombination models systematically underestimated out-of-frame TCR alpha sharing in monozygotic twins but agreed with sharing between unrelated individuals. Zero-insertion analyses could be partly confounded by invariant T cells such as MAIT and iNKT, although diverse VJ usage argued against such confounding for most clonotypes. A weaker excess of twin sharing was found in beta out-of-frame sequences because the signal-to-noise ratio was lowered by fewer shared sequences. Because the same donors could not be followed over many years, the conclusions depended on cross-sectional statistical analysis. Fewer insertions were carried by abundant cord blood beta clonotypes, a similar but weaker trend appeared in young adult naive repertoires, and no such trend appeared in memory repertoires. Out-of-frame TCR alpha sequences shared between twins showed an excess of low generation-probability sequences compared with coincidental sharing between unrelated individuals.

Libraries were made using 5' RACE. Instrument on record: Illumina HiSeq 2000. A universal primer binding site was added through template switching, and the final cDNA carried a unique molecular identifier so that TCR cDNA molecules could be counted accurately. First-strand cDNA for TCR alpha and beta chains was synthesized from specific primers in the conserved constant-segment region. To control for contamination, each cDNA library was double barcoded with a SMART-Mk sample barcode plus Illumina barcodes. Two successive PCR steps introduced TruSeq adapter sequences along with Illumina sample barcodes. The Illumina HiSeq platform was used with custom primers to sequence TCR alpha and beta cDNA libraries. The study's own analysis went as follows. MiGEC processed the raw reads to extract unique molecular identifiers, while MiXCR was used to determine the CDR3 positions. For each individual, recombination models were inferred using an EM algorithm with the repgenHMM and IGoR tools. The tcR package in R was used for shared clonotype analysis, with sharing normalized by the product of cloneset sizes. To study raw recombination without the effects of thymic and clonal selection, out-of-frame nonproductive sequences were analyzed. The public reads were quality trimmed at Q25 with fastp and then assembled into clones with MiXCR by TCRdb, keeping productive beta chains. Here each entry gathers all rows of one CDR3 protein and keeps the most common genes and DNA. The authors' filters were not applied to this entry. For this sample there are some 200,000 distinct CDR3 sequences; around 6.9% appear just once. Around 1.8% of the sample rests with the top ten.

Only healthy Caucasian donors were included. The twin cohort comprised three pairs of female monozygotic twins, all aged about 18 to 30 years. Miltenyi CD45RO+ enrichment and human naive T-cell isolation kits were used to isolate memory (CD45RO+) and naive T cells from PBMC. These data also formed part of another study, on yellow fever vaccine responses in identical twins. From that second study: According to the authors, the vaccine-induced T cell response in identical twins seemed to be partly convergent and partly specific to each individual. In the study, vaccine-responding T cell clones were precisely tracked in identical twins.

The receptor comes from a woman younger than 30 in good health. The rearrangement combines TRBV12-3 or TRBV12-4 with TRBJ2-1; the D gene cannot be resolved reliably. The material sequenced was memory (CD45RO+) T cells sorted from blood. This specimen's cell subset or site label, per the study, means: CD45RO+ enriched T cells. The bases are TGTGCCAGCAGTTTGAGAGACGCTGAGCAGTTCTTC. This sequence encodes CASSLRDAEQFF.